The rows below give T cell receptor beta chains drawn from one sample of a study of blood T cell repertoires in COVID-19. Produced via immunoSEQ multiplex PCR; TCRdb's table is partial and in-frame only. The sample consists of approximately 180,000 clones, approximately 85% of them appearing once. The sequenced sample consisted of PBMCs or T cells enriched from blood (not recorded which). These TCRs come from a man aged 35-49 years who had recovered from COVID-19. Each CDR3 is given with its conserved first and last residue. D genes are given only for firm matches. For some rows the clone size is stated as once, few or many, or as a class when expanded; others skip it.

>TRBD1|NA|TRBV5-1|TRBJ2-6
TGCGCCAGCAGCCCGGGACAGGGCTCTTTTGGGGCCAACGTCCTGACTTTC
CASSPGQGSFGANVLTF
>NA|NA|TRBV5-1|TRBJ1-3
TGCGCCAGCAGCTTGGAGGAGGGCCTTTTCTCTGGAAACACCATATATTTT
CASSLEEGLFSGNTIYF
>TRBD1|NA|TRBV7-8|TRBJ1-1
TGTGCCAGCAGCTTACAACCCGAATCCGGACAGGGTTCCACTGAAGCTTTCTTT
CASSLQPESGQGSTEAFF
>NA|NA|TRBV11-3|TRBJ2-3
TGTGCCAGCAGCTTCCCCGTCGCAGATACGCAGTATTTT
CASSFPVADTQYF
>TRBD1|NA|TRBV5-4|TRBJ1-3
TGTGCCAGCAGCTTGAACAGGGGGGACACCATATATTTT
CASSLNRGDTIYF
>TRBD1|NA|TRBV27|TRBJ1-1
TGTGCCAGCAGACGTTCCTTGATCGAGGGGGCGCTAGTTGAAGCTTTCTTT
CASRRSLIEGALVEAFF
>TRBD2|NA|TRBV2|TRBJ2-2
TGTGCCAGCACCGGGACTAGCGCTACCGCGAACACCGGGGAGCTGTTTTTT
CASTGTSATANTGELFF
>NA|NA|TRBV6-5|TRBJ1-2
TGTGCCAGCAGTCAAACCCCAGGCCCTTGGAATGGCTACACCTTC
CASSQTPGPWNGYTF
>NA|once|TRBV5-1|TRBJ1-5
TGCGCCAGCAGCTTGGGGGGCAAAGATCAGCCCCAGCATTTT
CASSLGGKDQPQHF
>TRBD1|NA|TRBV3-1/TRBV3-2|TRBJ1-1
TGTGCCAGCAGCCAAGCTGTGGGACAGGGTGAAGCTTTCTTT
CASSQAVGQGEAFF
>NA|NA|TRBV5-1|TRBJ2-7
TGCGCCAGCAGCCTAACAGGGTCCGAGCAGTACTTC
CASSLTGSEQYF
>TRBD1|NA|TRBV10-2|TRBJ1-2
TGCGCCAGCAGTGGGACAGGGGGCGTCCATGGCTACACCTTC
CASSGTGGVHGYTF
>NA|NA|TRBV27|TRBJ1-2
TGTGCCAGCAGTTCAGGGATCGGCTACACCTTC
CASSSGIGYTF
>NA|once|TRBV5-6|TRBJ2-3
TGTGCCAGCAGCTTTAGGCAGGATTCCACAGATACGCAGTATTTT
CASSFRQDSTDTQYF
>NA|NA|TRBV30|TRBJ2-1
TGTGCCTGGAGTGTACTCAGCGGGTACAATGAGCAGTTCTTC
CAWSVLSGYNEQFF
>NA|once|TRBV5-1|TRBJ2-3
TGCGCCAGCACCTCCGCGGGAGATACGCAGTATTTT
CASTSAGDTQYF
>NA|NA|TRBV6-5|TRBJ1-1
TGTGCCAGCAGCGGGGACACCCGCAACACTGAAGCTTTCTTT
CASSGDTRNTEAFF
>NA|NA|TRBV6-1|TRBJ2-7
TGTGCCAGCAGTGAACGGGGAGGCGGCGAGCAGTACTTC
CASSERGGGEQYF
>NA|NA|TRBV5-1|TRBJ2-1
TGCGCCAGCAGCTTATCTAACGAGCAGTTCTTC
CASSLSNEQFF
>NA|once|TRBV19|TRBJ1-1
TGTGCCAGTACCACGGTAGGGGGCACTGAAGCTTTCTTT
CASTTVGGTEAFF
>NA|NA|TRBV2|TRBJ1-5
TGTGCCAGCAGTTACAGTTCCGCAGCCCAGCATTTT
CASSYSSAAQHF
>NA|NA|TRBV4-1|TRBJ2-7
TGCGCCAGCAGCCAAGGGACCCTTTACGGGAGAAAGTTTGGCGAGCAGTACTTC
CASSQGTLYGRKFGEQYF
>NA|once|TRBV19|TRBJ1-1
TGTGCCAGTAGTAGGACAGTCAACACTGAAGCTTTCTTT
CASSRTVNTEAFF
>TRBD2|NA|TRBV20-1|TRBJ2-2
TGCAGTGCTAGTACTAGCGGGGGATACACCGGGGAGCTGTTTTTT
CSASTSGGYTGELFF
>TRBD1|NA|TRBV7-6|TRBJ1-5
TGTGCCAGCAGCTTAGGACAGGGGCTAAGTCAGCCCCAGCATTTT
CASSLGQGLSQPQHF
>NA|NA|TRBV9|TRBJ1-1
TGTGCCAGCAGCGTAGCGACAGGTGACACTGAAGCTTTCTTT
CASSVATGDTEAFF
>TRBD1|NA|TRBV27|TRBJ2-7
TGTGCCAGCAGTTTTCAGGGGGCCCTCTACGAGCAGTACTTC
CASSFQGALYEQYF
>NA|NA|TRBV27|TRBJ1-1
TGTGCCACCCTATTCTATGGTGAAGCTTTCTTT
CATLFYGEAFF
>NA|NA|TRBV5-5|TRBJ1-1
TGTGCCAGCAGCTTGGTCAGGGGAGACACTGAAGCTTTCTTT
CASSLVRGDTEAFF
>TRBD1|NA|TRBV5-1|TRBJ1-2
TGCGCCAGCAGCCAAGGACAGGGGGCTGGCTACACCTTC
CASSQGQGAGYTF
>TRBD2|many|TRBV7-9|TRBJ2-2
TGTGCCAGCAGCCCCCGGACTAGCGGGGGGAGGTTGACCGGGGAGCTGTTTTTT
CASSPRTSGGRLTGELFF
>TRBD1|NA|TRBV11-2|TRBJ1-2
TGTGCCAGCAGTAATCGAGGAGGGACAGGGGATGGCTACACCTTC
CASSNRGGTGDGYTF
>NA|NA|TRBV19|TRBJ1-1
TGTGCCAGTATTCCGGAGGGCAGGGTTGGGGGGTACACTGAAGCTTTCTTT
CASIPEGRVGGYTEAFF
>NA|NA|TRBV7-2|TRBJ2-1
TGTGCCAGCAGCTCCCCCGTAGCGATCTCCTACAATGAGCAGTTCTTC
CASSSPVAISYNEQFF
>NA|NA|TRBV12-5|TRBJ2-4
TGTGCTAGTGGTTTGGGGAAACAGGACCAGTACTTC
CASGLGKQDQYF
>TRBD2|NA|TRBV5-4|TRBJ2-5
TGTGCCAGCAGCTTGGCCCATACTAGCGGGAGGGAGACCCAGTACTTC
CASSLAHTSGRETQYF
>NA|NA|TRBV28|TRBJ1-6
TGTGCCAGCAGTTTCAGGGATTGGTTCTCCTATAATTCACCCCTCCACTTT
CASSFRDWFSYNSPLHF
>TRBD2|NA|TRBV28|TRBJ2-1
TGTGCCAGCAGTTTGGTACTAGCGGGGAACAATGAGCAGTTCTTC
CASSLVLAGNNEQFF
>TRBD1|NA|TRBV28|TRBJ2-5
TGTGCCAGCAGTCCCTCGAGACAGGGCATCGGGGAGACCCAGTACTTC
CASSPSRQGIGETQYF
>TRBD1|NA|TRBV5-1|TRBJ1-2
TGCGCCAGCAGCTTGCGGCCAGGGGGTAGGGATGGCTACACCTTC
CASSLRPGGRDGYTF
>TRBD1|NA|TRBV18|TRBJ2-2
TGTGCCAGCTCACCCTACCGGCAGGGGGCAACTACCGGGGAGCTGTTTTTT
CASSPYRQGATTGELFF
>TRBD1|NA|TRBV7-2|TRBJ1-1
TGTGCTACCCAAGGACAGGCGAACACTGAAGCTTTCTTT
CATQGQANTEAFF
>TRBD1|NA|TRBV24-1|TRBJ2-7
TGTGCCACCAGTGATTCGACCAGGGGGTATGGCGAGCAGTACTTC
CATSDSTRGYGEQYF
>TRBD1|NA|TRBV9|TRBJ2-7
TGTGCCAGCAGCGCAGGGGGCGCGACGGCCGAGCAGTACTTC
CASSAGGATAEQYF
>TRBD1|NA|TRBV27|TRBJ2-7
TGTGCCAGCAGTTTATTGGGGACAGGCTACGAGCAGTACTTC
CASSLLGTGYEQYF
>NA|NA|TRBV7-3|TRBJ2-1
TGTGCCAGCAGCTTAAATGCGGGGTACAATGAGCAGTTCTTC
CASSLNAGYNEQFF
>NA|NA|TRBV28|TRBJ1-2
TGTGCCAGCCAGGCAGGCCCCGCGACGAACTATGGCTACACCTTC
CASQAGPATNYGYTF
>TRBD2|once|TRBV5-6|TRBJ2-5
TGTGCCAGCAGCCTTCGACTAGCGGGAGGCCGGGAGACCCAGTACTTC
CASSLRLAGGRETQYF
>NA|NA|TRBV5-6|TRBJ1-1
TGTGCCAGCATCCGGACAGCCTTGAACACTGAAGCTTTCTTT
CASIRTALNTEAFF
>NA|few|TRBV20-1|TRBJ2-3
TGCAGTGCTAGACCGGGAGATACGCAGTATTTT
CSARPGDTQYF
>TRBD1|NA|TRBV19|TRBJ1-5
TGTGCCAGTAGTATCTGGACAGGGAGTTCCAATCAGCCCCAGCATTTT
CASSIWTGSSNQPQHF
>NA|once|TRBV28|TRBJ2-4
TGTGCCAGCAGCATCGAGCCAGCCAAAAACATTCAGTACTTC
CASSIEPAKNIQYF
>NA|NA|TRBV7-9|TRBJ1-2
TGTGCCAGCAGCTCGTCCGGGGGATCCAACTATGGCTACACCTTC
CASSSSGGSNYGYTF
>TRBD2|NA|TRBV2|TRBJ2-6
TGTGCCGGACGCCGGGGGGTTGGGGCCAACGTCCTGACTTTC
CAGRRGVGANVLTF
>NA|NA|TRBV7-6|TRBJ1-1
TGTGCCAGCAGCCTCAAGGGACACCCGAACACTGAAGCTTTCTTT
CASSLKGHPNTEAFF